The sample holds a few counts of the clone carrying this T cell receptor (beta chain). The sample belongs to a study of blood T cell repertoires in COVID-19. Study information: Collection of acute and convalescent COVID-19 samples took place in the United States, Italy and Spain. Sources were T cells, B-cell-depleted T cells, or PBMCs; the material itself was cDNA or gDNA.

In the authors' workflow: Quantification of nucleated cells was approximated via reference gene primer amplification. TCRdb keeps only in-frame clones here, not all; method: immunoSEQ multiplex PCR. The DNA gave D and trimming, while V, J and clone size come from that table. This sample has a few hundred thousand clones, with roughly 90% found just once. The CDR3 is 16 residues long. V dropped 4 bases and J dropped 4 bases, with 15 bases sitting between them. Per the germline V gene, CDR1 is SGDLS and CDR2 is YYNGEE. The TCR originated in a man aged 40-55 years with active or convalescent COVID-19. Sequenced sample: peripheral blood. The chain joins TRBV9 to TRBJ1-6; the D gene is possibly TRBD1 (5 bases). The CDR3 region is CASSSQETVYNSPLHF. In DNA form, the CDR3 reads TGTGCCAGCAGCTCCCAGGAGACAGTGTATAATTCACCCCTCCACTTT.